The source of this TCR beta chain is a study of blood T cells in healthy people across ages. A second PCR of roughly 7 to 11 cycles used a sample-barcoded 5' primer and a J-beta primer mix. Each cDNA molecule was tagged by a template-switch adaptor with 12 random nucleotides. TCRdb itself ran the 5' RACE reads through MiXCR, one entry per CDR3 protein. The top ten clones hold 30% to 35% of a sample with fewer than 800,000 distinct CDR3 sequences, over 45% of them seen once. The CDR3 contains 14 residues. Germline loops: CDR1 SGHAT, CDR2 FQDESV (reference sequence). Trimming shortened V by 4 bases and J by 6 bases, and 15 bases separated the two germline ends. This clonotype was seen only a few times.

The receptor was derived from a woman in her sixties in good health. This sequence joins TRBV11-1 and TRBJ2-5; TRBD1 is a possible D gene (6 bases). What was sequenced was blood. The CDR3 nucleotides are TGTGCCAGCAGCTGGTCGACAGGAGTTCAGACCCAGTACTTC. Translation gives CASSWSTGVQTQYF.